The following is a T cell receptor beta chain sequence with its context. Its antigen remains unidentified. The source of the sample is a study of breast tumors, draining lymph nodes, adjacent tissues. General study findings and limits: Tumors had less TCR diversity than lymph nodes, more than nontumor tissue. That most tumor T cells come from lymph nodes remained unproven.

V dropped 4 bases and J dropped 7; count of bases not matched to a gene: 11. The V gene's germline CDR1 is PRHDT and CDR2 FYEKMQ (reference sequence). The CDR3 has 18 amino acids. TCRdb independently ran MiXCR on the multiplex PCR reads; one entry per CDR3 protein. Of roughly 21,000 distinct CDR3 sequences listed, roughly 45% are singletons. This chain links TRBV13 with TRBJ2-1, with 15 bases fitting TRBD2. This sequence was found in a female donor with breast cancer. Some clones in this sample may be carry-over from other donors' samples. The specimen was breast tumor tissue. The CDR3 coding sequence is TGTGCCAGCAGCTCGGGGACTAGCGGGAGGCGACTGTATAATGAGCAGTTCTTC. It codes for CASSSGTSGRRLYNEQFF.